A single sample is the source of the 31 T cell receptor beta chains below, sequenced in a study of human T cells and chemical hapten exposure. MiXCR, run by TCRdb on the RACE reads, gives a single entry per CDR3 protein. Of 300,000 to 400,000 distinct CDR3 sequences in the sample, 5% to 6.5% were seen once. Time point reported: pre-sensitization, week 0. As to treatment: therapeutic diphenylcyclopropenone sensitization with weekly scalp DPC. The sample was whole blood, taken in connection with sensitization to the hapten diphenylcyclopropenone (DPC). These receptors all come from a woman in her forties or fifties with alopecia areata. Some clones in this sample may be carry-over from other donors' samples.

In its sample, this clonotype was seen many times. The chain joins TRBV12-3 or TRBV12-4 to TRBJ1-1; 8 bases match TRBD1. This CDR3 comprises 14 residues. After removal of 6 bases from V and 5 bases from J, the junction contained 8 bases not matched to a gene. CDR3 coding DNA: TGTGCCAGCAGGACAGGGGCCTTAGAAACTGAAGCTTTCTTT. It is translated as CASRTGALETEAFF.

V usage is TRBV28 and J usage is TRBJ2-7; the D gene is possibly TRBD2 (6 bases). Trimming shortened V by 8 bases and J by 0 bases, and 14 bases separated the two germline ends. The CDR3 is 14 amino acids. CDR1 is MDHEN, CDR2 SYDVKM, per germline. The CDR3 protein is CASQLAKSSYEQYF. CDR3 DNA: TGTGCCAGCCAGCTAGCGAAGAGCTCCTACGAGCAGTACTTC.

This clonotype came up many times. The V and J genes are TRBV27 and TRBJ2-3; D gene ambiguous. Germline loops: CDR1 MNHEY, CDR2 SMNVEV (reference sequence). The CDR3 is 11 amino acids. Trimming stripped 5 bases from V and 7 bases from J, with 7 bases between. The CDR3, as DNA: TGTGCCAGCAGTACCTTGTATACGCAGTATTTT. It translates to CASSTLYTQYF.

The J gene is TRBJ1-5, the V gene TRBV27; D is possibly TRBD1 (6 bases). The CDR3 loop spans 15 amino acids. Trimming took off 5 bases at V and 1 base at J, with 12 bases between the two ends. Germline V lookup: CDR1 MNHEY, CDR2 SMNVEV (reference sequence). DNA of the CDR3: TGTGCCAGCAGTCCACTGACAGGAAGCAATCAGCCCCAGCATTTT. This gives the protein CASSPLTGSNQPQHF.

This clonotype was observed at least ten times. V gene TRBV4-3 combines with J gene TRBJ1-2, with 9 positions matching TRBD1. Germline V gene sequence: CDR1 LGHNA, CDR2 YSLEER. The CDR3 runs 15 residues. The V segment lost 1 base and the J segment 7 bases; nucleotides outside the gene matches: 7. CDR3 in amino acids: CASSQAGQGYGGYTF. CDR3 bases: TGCGCCAGCAGCCAAGCTGGACAGGGGTACGGTGGCTACACCTTC.

This clonotype came up a few times. The rearrangement joins TRBV7-9 to TRBJ2-5, with D perhaps assigned TRBD1 or TRBD2 (5 bases each). Germline values: CDR1 SEHNR, CDR2 FQNEAQ (reference sequence). Deletions cut 6 bases from V and 5 bases from J, with 16 bases between. This CDR3 region has 14 residues. In nucleotides, the CDR3 is TGTGCCAGCAGTCGGGACGGTCCTCGGGAGACCCAGTACTTC. This codes for CASSRDGPRETQYF. Drawing the rest from reference TRBV7-9 and TRBJ2-5, the complete variable domain is DTGVSQNPRHKITKRGQNVTFRCDPISEHNRLYWYRQTLGQGPEFLTYFQNEAQLEKSRLLSDRFSAERPKGSFSTLEIQRTEQGDSAMYLCASSRDGPRETQYFGPGTRLLVL.

This clonotype has a count of ten or more. The chain carries TRBV20-1 and TRBJ1-6; perhaps TRBD1 as D (6 bases). This CDR3 contains 14 residues. Germline V lookup: CDR1 DFQATT, CDR2 SNEGSKA (reference sequence). Trimming left V 2 bases short and J 7 bases short, with 12 bases between. CDR3 coding DNA: TGCAGTGCTAGAATAGGACAGTCAAATTCACCCCTCCACTTT. Translation gives CSARIGQSNSPLHF.

At least ten counts were recorded for this clonotype. The V gene is TRBV14, the J gene TRBJ2-3, with TRBD2 matching 9 bases. Germline trimming cut 0 bases from V and 4 bases from J; bases unmatched to any gene: 8. CDR3 size: 17 residues. Germline V lookup: CDR1 SGHDN, CDR2 FVKESK. CDR3 coding DNA: TGTGCCAGCAGCCAAGATCGTGGCGGGGGGGCGCCAGATACGCAGTATTTT. This sequence encodes CASSQDRGGGAPDTQYF.

The rearrangement links TRBV11-2 to TRBJ2-2; TRBD2 matches at 11 bases. The CDR3 covers 16 residues. Germline V gene data show CDR1 as SGHAT and CDR2 as FQNNGV. The V gene end was trimmed by 0 bases and the J gene end by 7 bases; junction bases not matched to a gene: 4. The CDR3 spells CASSLEASGRLGELFF. CDR3 nucleotides: TGTGCCAGCAGCTTAGAAGCTAGCGGGAGGCTCGGGGAGCTGTTTTTT.

The table lists this clonotype with a few counts. The chain uses TRBV18 and TRBJ2-7; 7 nucleotides align to TRBD2. The V segment lost 4 bases and the J segment 7 bases; nucleotides outside the gene matches: 10. Germline V gives CDR1 KGHSH, CDR2 LQKENI. The CDR3 runs 14 residues. CDR3 region: CASSLREGAGEQYF. CDR3 coding DNA: TGTGCCAGCTCACTCAGGGAGGGAGCGGGTGAGCAGTACTTC.

V gene TRBV2 combines with J gene TRBJ1-1; unclear D gene. The CDR3 sequence is 13 residues long. Germline V gene data show CDR1 as SNHLY and CDR2 as FYNNEI. The V gene lost 0 bases and the J gene lost 6 bases, with 8 bases spanning the gap. The CDR3 region is CASSEATLPEAFF. In DNA, the CDR3 is TGTGCCAGCAGTGAAGCCACACTCCCTGAAGCTTTCTTT.

This clonotype was seen a few times. The chain uses TRBV12-3 or TRBV12-4 and TRBJ1-5; D not certain. The V and J ends lost 6 bases and 2 bases respectively, with 8 bases between them. The CDR3 has 13 amino acids. CDR3 amino acids: CASSPNGNQPQHF. Here the CDR3 DNA reads TGTGCCAGCAGCCCAAACGGCAATCAGCCCCAGCATTTT.

This clonotype was observed many times. V is TRBV6-5 and J is TRBJ1-1; D perhaps matches TRBD1 (5 bases). The germline V gene has CDR1 MNHEY and CDR2 SVGAGI. The CDR3 covers 14 residues. Trimming took 5 bases from V and 4 from J, leaving 14 bases between them. The CDR3 DNA reads TGTGCCAGCAGTGAGCCCCCAGGGAGCACTGAAGCTTTCTTT. This sequence encodes CASSEPPGSTEAFF.

This clonotype was seen many times. The chain employs TRBV11-3 and TRBJ2-1; D may be TRBD1 or TRBD2 (5 bases each). Trimming stripped 4 bases from V and 6 bases from J, with 13 bases between. CDR1 SGHNT and CDR2 YENEEA come from the germline V gene. The CDR3 covers 14 residues. The CDR3 protein is CASSWGRSSNEQFF. CDR3 nucleotides: TGTGCCAGCAGCTGGGGACGGTCGAGCAATGAGCAGTTCTTC.

Many counts were recorded for this clonotype. The V and J genes are TRBV12-3 or TRBV12-4 and TRBJ1-1; D not resolved. This CDR3 contains 15 residues. Trimming left V 2 bases short and J 6 bases short, with 16 bases between. CDR3 sequence: CASSLSADHTSEAFF. The CDR3, as DNA: TGTGCCAGCAGTTTATCCGCGGACCACACCTCTGAAGCTTTCTTT.

This clonotype has a handful of counts. This rearrangement joins TRBV12-3 or TRBV12-4 to TRBJ1-2, with TRBD1 matching over 8 bases. J lost 4 bases, V lost 8 bases, and 6 bases had no gene match. The CDR3 consists of 13 residues. As DNA, the CDR3 is TGTGCCAGCTGGACAGGGTCCCTCTATGGCTACACCTTC. Its protein is CASWTGSLYGYTF.

Remarks on this clonotype: A much larger clone differs by one base, so this may be a read error. The V call is TRBV5-1, the J call TRBJ1-5; 7 bases map to TRBD1. The CDR3 is 14 residues long. Germline loops: CDR1 SGHRS, CDR2 YFSETQ. V trimming: 4 bases; J trimming: 6 bases; junction bases outside the gene matches: 7. The CDR3 protein is CASSPTGISQPQHF. CDR3 bases: TGCGCCAGCAGCCCGACAGGGATCAGTCAGCCCCAGCATTTT.

This clonotype was counted only a few times. This chain links TRBV7-9 with TRBJ1-2; D possibly corresponds to TRBD1 (5 bases). The CDR3 is made up of 14 amino acids. The V end was cut by 1 base, the J end by 5 bases, with 11 bases between. Germline loops: CDR1 SEHNR, CDR2 FQNEAQ (reference sequence). In DNA form, the CDR3 reads TGTGCCAGCAGCTTAGGGCCCAGGGAATATGGCTACACCTTC. It specifies CASSLGPREYGYTF.

The gene calls are TRBV19 and TRBJ2-3, with unresolved D. The V end lost 3 bases, the J end lost 0 bases, and 16 bases lay between the germline ends. The length of the CDR3 is 17 residues. The germline CDR1 and CDR2 sequences are LNHDA and SQIVND (reference sequence). CDR3 residues: CASSIEERRPSTDTQYF. DNA of the CDR3: TGTGCCAGTAGTATTGAGGAACGGAGACCTAGCACAGATACGCAGTATTTT.

This clonotype was found many times. The rearrangement links TRBV5-1 to TRBJ1-4; 7 bases map to TRBD1. Germline CDR1 is SGHRS and CDR2 is YFSETQ. J gave up 5 bases and V 7 bases, and 2 bases lay outside the gene matches. The CDR3 has 12 amino acids. The CDR3 bases are TGCGCCAGCGGACAGGACAATGAAAAACTGTTTTTT. Amino acids: CASGQDNEKLFF.

This clonotype was picked up a small number of times. The chain employs TRBV7-9 and TRBJ2-3; 7 bases are shared with TRBD1. Germline V gives CDR1 SEHNR, CDR2 FQNEAQ (reference sequence). Losses at the gene ends were 4 bases for V and 2 bases for J; bases not matched to a gene: 3. There are 14 residues in the CDR3. CDR3 sequence reads: CASSSTGTTDTQYF. For the CDR3, the DNA is TGTGCCAGCAGCTCGACAGGGACCACAGATACGCAGTATTTT.

This clonotype was seen a handful of times. The rearrangement uses TRBV3-1 and TRBJ2-1; maybe TRBD2 (6 bases). There are 12 residues in the CDR3. V lost 5 bases and J lost 9, with 11 bases in between. Germline CDR1 and CDR2: LGHDT and YNNKEL (reference sequence). The CDR3 sequence is CASSRGLLEQFF. CDR3 sequence (DNA): TGTGCCAGCAGCAGGGGACTTCTTGAGCAGTTCTTC.

V and J are TRBV7-2 and TRBJ2-1; perhaps TRBD2 as D (7 bases). Trimming removed 11 bases at V and 4 bases at J, with 15 bases between. Germline-derived CDR1 and CDR2 are SGHTA and FQGNSA. The CDR3 runs to 13 residues. The CDR3 nucleotides read TGTGCCCTAGAGAGGGGGGGTTACAATGAGCAGTTCTTC. It codes for CALERGGYNEQFF. The full variable domain, with the rest looked up from reference TRBV7-2 and TRBJ2-1, is GAGVSQSPSNKVTEKGKDVELRCDPISGHTALYWYRQSLGQGLEFLIYFQGNSAPDKSGLPSDRFSAERTGGSVSTLTIQRTQQEDSAVYLCALERGGYNEQFFGPGTRLTVL.

This clonotype has just a few counts. The chain carries TRBV29-1 and TRBJ2-1, with a possible D match to TRBD1 (5 bases). Germline loops: CDR1 SQVTM, CDR2 ANQGSEA. Deletions cut 4 bases from V and 11 bases from J, with 12 bases between. There are 11 residues in the CDR3. CDR3 residues: CSVAGSGKQFF. CDR3 bases: TGCAGCGTTGCAGGGTCTGGCAAGCAGTTCTTC.

The chain joins TRBV20-1 to TRBJ1-1; weak D call: TRBD1 (5 bases). Per the germline V gene, CDR1 is DFQATT and CDR2 is SNEGSKA (reference sequence). This CDR3 has 12 residues. V was cut by 3 bases and J by 6 bases, with 11 bases left in between. The CDR3 region has the DNA TGCAGTGCTAGGCAGGGTGGGGCTGAAGCTTTCTTT. Its protein product is CSARQGGAEAFF.

This sequence joins TRBV2 and TRBJ2-1, with 7 bases fitting TRBD1. CDR3 length: 14 amino acids. The germline gives CDR1 SNHLY, CDR2 FYNNEI. The ends lost 3 bases at V and 7 bases at J; junction bases unmatched: 6. As DNA, the CDR3 is TGTGCCAGCAGTGAGAACAGGGGATCGAATGAGCAGTTCTTC. Its protein is CASSENRGSNEQFF.

In this sample, this clonotype turned up a few times. The rearrangement uses TRBV7-3 and TRBJ1-1; D is undetermined. In germline, CDR1 is SGHTA, CDR2 FQGTGA. The CDR3 has 16 residues. With 5 bases removed from V and 2 bases from J, the gap between germline ends came to 18 bases. DNA of the CDR3: TGTGCCAGCAGCCTCCCTGGAGGGTTTGCTAACACTGAAGCTTTCTTT. Translation: CASSLPGGFANTEAFF.

The chain combines TRBV20-1 with TRBJ1-1; no firm D call. Trimming took off 0 bases at V and 2 bases at J, with 4 bases between the two ends. This CDR3 spans 12 amino acids. Germline V CDR1 and CDR2: DFQATT, SNEGSKA (reference sequence). CDR3 region: CSARDVNTEAFF. CDR3 sequence (DNA): TGCAGTGCTAGAGACGTAAACACTGAAGCTTTCTTT.

This clonotype was detected ten times or more. The chain recombines TRBV7-9 with TRBJ2-3; maybe TRBD1 (6 bases). Germline V gene sequence: CDR1 SEHNR, CDR2 FQNEAQ (reference sequence). Trimming removed 5 bases from V and 4 bases from J, with 16 bases in between. CDR3 length equals 15 residues. The CDR3 DNA sequence: TGTGCCAGCAGCGCCCTCCCAGGGGTTCCAGATACGCAGTATTTT. Translating it yields CASSALPGVPDTQYF. Supplemented by reference TRBV7-9 and TRBJ2-3, the full variable domain reads DTGVSQNPRHKITKRGQNVTFRCDPISEHNRLYWYRQTLGQGPEFLTYFQNEAQLEKSRLLSDRFSAERPKGSFSTLEIQRTEQGDSAMYLCASSALPGVPDTQYFGPGTRLTVL.

In this sample, this clonotype turned up many times. The J gene is TRBJ1-5, the V gene TRBV6-6, with D hard to call. Deletions cut 2 bases from V and 5 bases from J, with 4 bases between. CDR1 is MNHNY and CDR2 is SVGAGI in the germline V gene (reference sequence). The CDR3 covers 12 residues. The CDR3 spells CASSYGYQPQHF. CDR3 sequence (DNA): TGTGCCAGCAGTTACGGGTATCAGCCCCAGCATTTT.

This clonotype was seen ten or more times. The chain uses TRBV12-3 or TRBV12-4 and TRBJ1-4; a weak D match, TRBD1 (5 bases). CDR3 length: 15 amino acids. V was clipped by 5 bases and J by 3 bases, with 13 bases between them. CDR3 region: CASSPLGAANEKLFF. Written as DNA, the CDR3 is TGTGCCAGCAGTCCACTAGGGGCAGCTAATGAAAAACTGTTTTTT.